What follows are 29 T cell receptor beta chains derived from one specimen sequenced in a study of regulatory T cells in long-lasting Graves disease. Building the TCR beta libraries relied on iRepertoire HTBI primers, and CDR3 regions underwent Arm-PCR. MiXCR was run by TCRdb on the multiplex PCR reads, yielding one entry per CDR3 protein. The data hold about 420,000 distinct CDR3 sequences, with about 15% observed a single time. The time point denotes: newly diagnosed GD, antithyroid drugs for less than 3 months. Scientists built the TCR library using RNA that was extracted from PBMCs. These records were also assigned to another study, of T cells in Graves' hyperthyroidism and ophthalmopathy.

The sequenced sample was peripheral blood mononuclear cells (PBMCs), obtained at new diagnosis, from a patient treated with antithyroid drugs. The receptors were gathered from a woman aged 18 to 35 with Graves disease.

This clonotype was detected a few times. The V call is TRBV4-2, the J call TRBJ2-2, with 7 bases matching TRBD2. CDR3 length: 18 amino acids. Germline CDR1 LGHNA, CDR2 YNFKEQ. After removal of 0 bases from V and 0 bases from J, the junction contained 7 bases not matched to a gene. In DNA, the CDR3 is TGTGCCAGCAGCCAAGAAGGGGAGGGAGCCGCGAACACCGGGGAGCTGTTTTTT. Translating gives CASSQEGEGAANTGELFF.

This clonotype showed up just a few times. The chain links TRBV5-5 to TRBJ2-7; 12 bases match TRBD2. CDR1 is SGHKS, CDR2 YYEKEE, per germline (reference sequence). The CDR3 length is 17 residues. Trimming at V came to 4 bases and at J to 4 bases, leaving 12 bases not matched to a gene. DNA for the CDR3: TGTGCCAGCAGCACCCACGCCGGGACTAGCGGGCAATACGAGCAGTACTTC. This translates into CASSTHAGTSGQYEQYF.

The V call is TRBV5-1, the J call TRBJ2-7; unclear D gene. This CDR3 is built from 15 residues. Germline CDR1 reads SGHRS; CDR2 reads YFSETQ. V was shortened by 0 bases and J by 5 bases, with 15 bases between the two germline ends. CDR3 protein: CASSLGTFPPNEQYF. In nucleotides, the CDR3 is TGCGCCAGCAGCTTGGGAACATTTCCCCCCAACGAGCAGTACTTC.

The table lists this clonotype with many counts. The J gene is TRBJ1-5, the V gene TRBV2; TRBD1 matches 8 bases. With 1 base clipped from V and 5 bases from J, the junction kept 1 base outside the gene matches. From germline, CDR1 is SNHLY and CDR2 FYNNEI. The CDR3 extends over 14 amino acids. The CDR3 protein is CASSEGTGYQPQHF. CDR3 nucleotide sequence: TGTGCCAGCAGTGAAGGGACAGGGTATCAGCCCCAGCATTTT.

This clonotype was observed many times. The chain joins TRBV18 to TRBJ1-4, with a weak D call TRBD1 (5 bases). Germline V gene data show CDR1 as KGHSH and CDR2 as LQKENI. The V end was cut by 3 bases, the J end by 6 bases, with 11 bases between. The CDR3 spans 14 residues. Here the CDR3 DNA reads TGTGCCAGCTCACCCCTCGAGACAGATGAAAAACTGTTTTTT. Its protein is CASSPLETDEKLFF. Based on the CDR3 plus reference TRBV18 and TRBJ1-4, the full variable domain is NAGVMQNPRHLVRRRGQEARLRCSPMKGHSHVYWYRQLPEEGLKFMVYLQKENIIDESGMPKERFSAEFPKEGPSILRIQQVVRGDSAAYFCASSPLETDEKLFFGSGTQLSVL.

There are a few counts of this clonotype. V usage is TRBV5-1 and J usage is TRBJ1-2; a possible D gene is TRBD1 (6 bases). The CDR3 has 14 residues. Deletions cut 1 base from V and 3 bases from J, with 10 bases between. Per germline, CDR1 SGHRS and CDR2 YFSETQ. CDR3 sequence (DNA): TGCGCCAGCAGCTTGACAGGGAAGGACTATGGCTACACCTTC. It specifies CASSLTGKDYGYTF.

On this clonotype: At one end, the junction sequence differs from germline, possibly due to a read error. The chain has TRBV27 and TRBJ2-7; D uncertain. CDR3 length: 13 residues. From germline, CDR1 is MNHEY and CDR2 SMNVEV (reference sequence). This CDR3 reads CASSLKSVYEQYF. The CDR3 nucleotides read TGTGCCAGCAGTTTGAAATCCGTATACGAGCAATACTTC.

The V gene is TRBV19, the J gene TRBJ2-1; no reliable D call. The CDR3 spans 12 residues. Germline lookup yields CDR1 LNHDA and CDR2 SQIVND (reference sequence). Trimming stripped 2 bases from V and 3 bases from J, with 2 bases between. CDR3 region: CASSIYYNEQFF. CDR3 DNA sequence: TGTGCCAGTAGTATATACTACAATGAGCAGTTCTTC.

This clonotype was seen repeatedly, ten times or more. The chain recombines TRBV28 with TRBJ1-1, with D uncertain. The CDR3 length is 11 residues. V was clipped by 3 bases and J by 6 bases, with 5 bases between them. Germline V gives CDR1 MDHEN, CDR2 SYDVKM. This CDR3 reads CASSLFAEAFF. CDR3 DNA sequence: TGTGCCAGCAGTTTGTTCGCTGAAGCTTTCTTT. The whole variable domain, remainder taken from reference TRBV28 and TRBJ1-1, is DVKVTQSSRYLVKRTGEKVFLECVQDMDHENMFWYRQDPGLGLRLIYFSYDVKMKEKGDIPEGYSVSREKKERFSLILESASTNQTSMYLCASSLFAEAFFGQGTRLTVV.

This clonotype was seen at least ten times. The gene calls are TRBV18 and TRBJ2-2; D is uncertain. This CDR3 spans 16 amino acids. The V end lost 0 bases, the J end lost 2 bases, and 10 bases lay between the germline ends. Germline V lookup: CDR1 KGHSH, CDR2 LQKENI. The CDR3 reads CASSPPASHNTGELFF. In DNA, the CDR3 is TGTGCCAGCTCACCACCCGCCAGTCACAACACCGGGGAGCTGTTTTTT.

In the case of this clonotype: A much bigger clone sits one base away, suggesting this may be a read error. Likely a read error: the CDR3 ends without its conserved phenylalanine or tryptophan. This chain connects TRBV7-9 to TRBJ2-7; D tentatively reads TRBD1 or TRBD2 (5 bases each). Trimming shortened V by 1 base and J by 0 bases, and 10 bases separated the two germline ends. This CDR3 spans 15 amino acids. Germline assignment: CDR1 SEHNR and CDR2 FQNEAQ (reference sequence). CDR3 region: CASSLGGTDSYEQYL. Written as DNA, the CDR3 is TGTGCCAGCAGCTTAGGTGGGACGGACTCCTACGAGCAGTACCTC.

This clonotype appeared a few times. The chain joins TRBV11-3 to TRBJ1-1; weak D call: TRBD1 (6 bases). With 5 bases removed from V and 3 bases from J, the gap between germline ends came to 16 bases. Germline V lookup: CDR1 SGHNT, CDR2 YENEEA. CDR3 length: 15 amino acids. CDR3 DNA sequence: TGTGCCAGCAGCCTCGTGTCGGGGGCGGACACTGAAGCTTTCTTT. Translated: CASSLVSGADTEAFF.

A word on this clonotype: This likely traces to a read error, being one base from a far larger clone. This chain links TRBV9 with TRBJ2-3, with a tentative D call TRBD1 (5 bases). The tail of the sequence fits TRBJ2-7 better, so the J call may be wrong. Germline CDR1 and CDR2: SGDLS and YYNGEE. This CDR3 spans 14 amino acids. CDR3 sequence: CASSRQSSYNEQYF. The CDR3 DNA follows: TGTGCCAGCAGCCGACAGAGCTCCTACAATGAGCAGTACTTC.

This clonotype was counted many times. The gene calls are TRBV28 and TRBJ2-7, with TRBD1 matching over 12 bases. Germline assignment: CDR1 MDHEN and CDR2 SYDVKM. This CDR3 spans 18 amino acids. The J segment lost 3 bases and the V segment lost 7 bases, leaving 16 bases of the junction unmatched. The CDR3 DNA sequence: TGTGCCAGCAACCCCTTGGGGGGACAGGGGGCCAAATTCTACGAGCAGTACTTC. Its protein product is CASNPLGGQGAKFYEQYF.

This clonotype was picked up many times. This chain connects TRBV24-1 to TRBJ1-5; TRBD1 is a possible D gene (5 bases). Germline loops: CDR1 KGHDR, CDR2 SFDVKD. The CDR3 spans 15 residues. The ends were cut back, 4 bases at V and 0 bases at J, with 9 bases in the middle. CDR3 coding DNA: TGTGCCACCAGTGACGGACACTCTAGCAATCAGCCCCAGCATTTT. It encodes CATSDGHSSNQPQHF.

This clonotype was observed many times. The gene calls are TRBV9 and TRBJ2-1; D may be TRBD2 (5 bases). Germline loops: CDR1 SGDLS, CDR2 YYNGEE. Trimming removed 3 bases from V and 5 bases from J, with 15 bases in between. The CDR3 contains 15 residues. The chain's CDR3 is CASSAPGGRNNEQFF. CDR3 sequence (DNA): TGTGCCAGCAGCGCCCCAGGAGGACGAAACAATGAGCAGTTCTTC. Using reference TRBV9 and TRBJ2-1 for the parts outside the CDR3, the full variable domain is DSGVTQTPKHLITATGQRVTLRCSPRSGDLSVYWYQQSLDQGLQFLIQYYNGEERAKGNILERFSAQQFPDLHSELNLSSLELGDSALYFCASSAPGGRNNEQFFGPGTRLTVL.

This clonotype was observed many times. This chain's CDR3 is CASSLKLAGPLNRANEQFF. The CDR3 coding sequence is TGTGCCAGCAGTTTGAAGCTAGCGGGACCACTCAATCGGGCGAATGAGCAGTTCTTC. This chain joins TRBV28 and TRBJ2-1, with 9 bases lining up with TRBD2. The germline gives CDR1 MDHEN, CDR2 SYDVKM. CDR3 length equals 19 residues. The V gene end was trimmed by 3 bases and the J gene end by 7 bases; junction bases not matched to a gene: 19. The full variable domain, its missing parts supplied by reference TRBV28 and TRBJ2-1, is DVKVTQSSRYLVKRTGEKVFLECVQDMDHENMFWYRQDPGLGLRLIYFSYDVKMKEKGDIPEGYSVSREKKERFSLILESASTNQTSMYLCASSLKLAGPLNRANEQFFGPGTRLTVL.

On this clonotype itself: A much bigger clone sits one base away, suggesting this may be a read error. The CDR3 reads CAGKPGQNTEAFF. In nucleotides, the CDR3 is TGTGCCGGTAAGCCCGGACAGAACACTGAAGCTTTCTTT. The J gene is TRBJ1-1, the V gene TRBV2, with D perhaps TRBD1 (5 bases). V was cut by 11 bases and J by 1 base, with 14 bases left in between. This CDR3 region has 13 residues. The germline V gene has CDR1 SNHLY and CDR2 FYNNEI.

At least ten counts were recorded for this clonotype. The chain joins TRBV5-1 to TRBJ2-7, with D tentatively TRBD1 or TRBD2 (5 bases each). V was shortened by 1 base and J by 3 bases, with 11 bases between the two germline ends. The CDR3 is 14 residues long. Germline CDR1 and CDR2: SGHRS and YFSETQ. The CDR3 loop is CASSLFGTNYEQYF. CDR3 nucleotides: TGCGCCAGCAGCTTGTTTGGGACCAACTACGAGCAGTACTTC.

This clonotype was found a few times. CDR3 sequence (DNA): TGTGCCAGCAGCGTCGGGAGTCTATCCAATGAGCAGTTCTTC. It translates to CASSVGSLSNEQFF. The rearrangement links TRBV9 to TRBJ2-1, with D perhaps matching TRBD2 (6 bases). Germline CDR1 and CDR2: SGDLS and YYNGEE. The CDR3 totals 14 residues. Trimming took 2 bases from V and 6 from J, leaving 12 bases between them.

This clonotype was observed a few times. The CDR3 spells CASMAVGSGANVLTF. The DNA of the CDR3 is TGTGCCAGCATGGCTGTCGGGAGCGGGGCCAACGTCCTGACTTTC. The rearrangement joins TRBV28 to TRBJ2-6, with D perhaps matching TRBD2 (6 bases). The V gene's germline CDR1 is MDHEN and CDR2 SYDVKM. The CDR3 loop spans 15 amino acids. The V end was cut by 7 bases, the J end by 4 bases, with 14 bases between. The full variable domain, in which reference TRBV28 and TRBJ2-6 provide the parts outside the CDR3, is DVKVTQSSRYLVKRTGEKVFLECVQDMDHENMFWYRQDPGLGLRLIYFSYDVKMKEKGDIPEGYSVSREKKERFSLILESASTNQTSMYLCASMAVGSGANVLTFGAGSRLTVL.

There are a few counts of this clonotype. The CDR3 here is CASSLGSGSFTDTQYF. The CDR3 DNA sequence: TGTGCCAGCAGTTTAGGTAGCGGGAGTTTCACAGATACGCAGTATTTT. V is TRBV28 and J is TRBJ2-3; 9 bases map to TRBD2. CDR3 length equals 16 residues. Germline assignment: CDR1 MDHEN and CDR2 SYDVKM. Trimming removed 2 bases from V and 2 bases from J; junction bases left unmatched: 5.

At least ten counts were recorded for this clonotype. This sequence joins TRBV11-2 and TRBJ2-1, with TRBD2 matching over 11 bases. The J segment lost 9 bases and the V segment lost 2 bases, leaving 3 bases of the junction unmatched. CDR1 is SGHAT and CDR2 is FQNNGV in the germline V gene. The CDR3 consists of 14 residues. CDR3 in amino acids: CASSLRLAGLEQFF. The CDR3 nucleotides read TGTGCCAGCAGCTTAAGACTAGCGGGACTTGAGCAGTTCTTC. The variable domain in full, completed from reference TRBV11-2 and TRBJ2-1, reads EAGVAQSPRYKIIEKRQSVAFWCNPISGHATLYWYQQILGQGPKLLIQFQNNGVVDDSQLPKDRFSAERLKGVDSTLKIQPAKLEDSAVYLCASSLRLAGLEQFFGPGTRLTVL.

Ten or more counts support this clonotype. CDR3 in DNA: TGTGCCAGCAGCCCTAAACATGTGCAGTACTTC. Its protein product is CASSPKHVQYF. The chain uses TRBV12-3 or TRBV12-4 and TRBJ2-7, with D unclear. Deletions cut 6 bases from V and 9 bases from J, with 12 bases between. This CDR3 is built from 11 residues.

The V gene is TRBV10-3, the J gene TRBJ2-7, with D perhaps assigned TRBD1 or TRBD2 (5 bases each). CDR1 is ENHRY and CDR2 is SYGVKD in the germline V gene. This CDR3 has 13 residues. The ends were cut back, 10 bases at V and 3 bases at J, with 16 bases in the middle. As DNA, the CDR3 is TGTGCCACCAGCTGGGACGGATACTACGAGCAGTACTTC. This sequence encodes CATSWDGYYEQYF.

The chain recombines TRBV20-1 with TRBJ1-2; D is uncertain. From germline, CDR1 is DFQATT and CDR2 SNEGSKA (reference sequence). The CDR3 is 15 amino acids. The ends were cut back, 1 base at V and 3 bases at J, with 15 bases in the middle. CDR3 bases: TGCAGTGCTAGAGGCCCCCCGAGATCTGACTATGGCTACACCTTC. This encodes CSARGPPRSDYGYTF.

This clonotype occurred many times. This chain connects TRBV3-1 to TRBJ2-5, with D perhaps matching TRBD1 (6 bases). The ends were cut back, 5 bases at V and 2 bases at J, with 12 bases in the middle. The CDR3 consists of 14 residues. CDR1 and CDR2 from the germline V gene are LGHDT and YNNKEL (reference sequence). CDR3 nucleotide sequence: TGTGCCAGCAGCAAGGACAGTAGACAAGAGACCCAGTACTTC. Translation: CASSKDSRQETQYF.

The CDR3 here is CATSDPLQGSAGELFF. CDR3 sequence (DNA): TGTGCCACCAGTGATCCGTTGCAGGGAAGCGCCGGGGAGCTGTTTTTT. The chain recombines TRBV24-1 with TRBJ2-2, with D tentatively TRBD1 (5 bases). CDR1 KGHDR and CDR2 SFDVKD come from the germline V gene. The CDR3 has 16 amino acids. Trimming took off 3 bases at V and 6 bases at J, with 16 bases between the two ends.

The chain has TRBV20-1 and TRBJ2-5; D gene ambiguous. The CDR3 runs to 12 residues. Germline CDR1 is DFQATT and CDR2 is SNEGSKA (reference sequence). Trimming shortened V by 7 bases and J by 4 bases, and 13 bases separated the two germline ends. CDR3 amino acids: CSVSQIRETQYF. DNA for the CDR3: TGCAGTGTGAGCCAGATCCGAGAGACCCAGTACTTC.